A single sample is the source of the 14 T cell receptor beta chains below, sequenced in a study of blood T cell repertoires in COVID-19. The assay was immunoSEQ multiplex PCR, and TCRdb's table has in-frame clones only and misses some. The data hold some 450,000 clones, with about 87% observed a single time. The sample was peripheral blood. These receptors originate from a man younger than 35 with COVID-19, enrolled during active disease.

This chain connects TRBV19 to TRBJ2-2, with D maybe TRBD2 (6 bases). There are 15 residues in the CDR3. Germline lookup yields CDR1 LNHDA and CDR2 SQIVND (reference sequence). The V end was cut by 7 bases, the J end by 4 bases, with 16 bases between. CDR3: CASNPTGESTGELFF. For the CDR3, the DNA is TGTGCCAGTAACCCCACGGGGGAGAGCACCGGGGAGCTGTTTTTT.

The V and J genes are TRBV3-1 (or the pseudogene TRBV3-2) and TRBJ1-1, with D unresolved. CDR3 length: 13 amino acids. V lost 1 base to trimming and J lost 11 bases, with 14 bases between them. Germline V gene sequence: CDR1 LGHDT, CDR2 YNNKEL (reference sequence). The CDR3: CASSQGQGSKAFF. DNA of the CDR3: TGTGCCAGCAGCCAAGGCCAAGGGAGTAAGGCTTTCTTT.

CDR3 amino acids: CASSPRQYGYTF. The CDR3 nucleotides read TGTGCCAGCAGCCCGAGACAGTATGGCTACACCTTC. The chain employs TRBV12-3 or TRBV12-4 and TRBJ1-2; the D gene is possibly TRBD1 (5 bases). The CDR3 consists of 12 residues. Between the trimmed V and J ends, which lost 6 bases and 5 bases, there was a span of 10 bases.

The rearrangement links TRBV25-1 to TRBJ1-4; TRBD1 aligns across 9 bases. Trimming cost V 1 base and J 2 bases; bases outside gene matches: 8. Germline V gives CDR1 MGHDK, CDR2 SYGVNS. This CDR3 is 18 amino acids long. In DNA form, the CDR3 reads TGTGCCAGCAGTGAATCCTCGGGACAGGGAGCGACTAATGAAAAACTGTTTTTT. Its protein product is CASSESSGQGATNEKLFF.

The chain recombines TRBV6-5 with TRBJ1-3; no clear D. Deletions cut 3 bases from V and 0 bases from J, with 6 bases between. The CDR3 is 14 amino acids. Germline CDR1 is MNHEY and CDR2 is SVGAGI. The CDR3 DNA sequence: TGTGCCAGCAGTTATTGGAGCTCTGGAAACACCATATATTTT. Its protein product is CASSYWSSGNTIYF.

The chain links TRBV12-3 or TRBV12-4 to TRBJ1-5, with D hard to call. The CDR3 is 12 amino acids. The V and J ends lost 3 bases and 6 bases respectively, with 6 bases between them. CDR3 amino acids: CASSFEGQPQHF. CDR3 nucleotide sequence: TGTGCCAGCAGTTTTGAGGGTCAGCCCCAGCATTTT.

The chain employs TRBV5-5 and TRBJ2-2; 8 nucleotides line up with TRBD1. Germline V gives CDR1 SGHKS, CDR2 YYEKEE (reference sequence). V was clipped by 3 bases and J by 0 bases; unmatched bases: 7. CDR3 length: 17 residues. CDR3 in amino acids: CASSWGLGQANTGELFF. Here the CDR3 DNA reads TGTGCCAGCAGCTGGGGTTTGGGACAGGCGAACACCGGGGAGCTGTTTTTT.

The gene calls are TRBV29-1 and TRBJ1-2, with TRBD1 identical over 7 bases. CDR3 length equals 16 residues. J was trimmed by 4 bases and V by 1 base; bases with no gene match: 12. Germline CDR1 SQVTM, CDR2 ANQGSEA. Here the CDR3 DNA reads TGCAGCGTTGAAGGAAGAGACGGACAGGCTCGCTATGGCTACACCTTC. Its translation is CSVEGRDGQARYGYTF.

V gene TRBV11-2 combines with J gene TRBJ1-1, with D unresolved. The length of the CDR3 is 11 residues. Germline CDR1 reads SGHAT; CDR2 reads FQNNGV. Trimming removed 6 bases from V and 8 bases from J, with 10 bases in between. In DNA, the CDR3 is TGTGCCAGCAGGCAGTCATTAGAAGCTTTCTTT. Protein: CASRQSLEAFF. The variable domain in full, completed from reference TRBV11-2 and TRBJ1-1, reads EAGVAQSPRYKIIEKRQSVAFWCNPISGHATLYWYQQILGQGPKLLIQFQNNGVVDDSQLPKDRFSAERLKGVDSTLKIQPAKLEDSAVYLCASRQSLEAFFGQGTRLTVV.

This chain uses TRBV14 with TRBJ2-1; TRBD2 matches at 8 bases. This CDR3 has 15 amino acids. Germline V gives CDR1 SGHDN, CDR2 FVKESK. The V segment lost 6 bases and the J segment 3 bases; nucleotides outside the gene matches: 7. The CDR3 region has the DNA TGTGCCAGCAGACTTACTAGCGGCAACTACAATGAGCAGTTCTTC. This sequence encodes CASRLTSGNYNEQFF.

V gene TRBV10-2 combines with J gene TRBJ2-2, with 10 bases identical to TRBD2. The J segment lost 4 bases and the V segment lost 10 bases, leaving 9 bases of the junction unmatched. Per the germline V gene, CDR1 is WSHSY and CDR2 is SAAADI. The CDR3 runs 15 residues. The CDR3 loop reads CATLAGDRATGELFF. The CDR3, as DNA: TGCGCCACCCTAGCGGGGGATCGTGCCACCGGGGAGCTGTTTTTT.

In DNA form, the CDR3 reads TGCGCCAGCAGCTTGGAAGCTAGTTCCACTGAAGCTTTCTTT. Its translation is CASSLEASSTEAFF. The genes are TRBV5-1 and TRBJ1-1; D not certain. The length of the CDR3 is 14 residues. V was clipped by 0 bases and J by 4 bases, with 10 bases between them. Germline assignment: CDR1 SGHRS and CDR2 YFSETQ.

The J gene is TRBJ2-1, the V gene TRBV18, with D possibly being TRBD2 (6 bases). The CDR3 covers 14 residues. The V gene lost 2 bases and the J gene lost 8 bases, with 13 bases spanning the gap. Germline V lookup: CDR1 KGHSH, CDR2 LQKENI. The CDR3 spells CASSPGTRADEQFF. CDR3 nucleotide sequence: TGTGCCAGCTCACCAGGGACTCGGGCCGATGAGCAGTTCTTC.

The J gene is TRBJ2-2, the V gene TRBV6-6, with D perhaps TRBD1 (6 bases). Germline loops: CDR1 MNHNY, CDR2 SVGAGI (reference sequence). The germline V and J ends were trimmed by 4 bases and 1 base, with 10 bases remaining between them. CDR3 size: 15 residues. CDR3 DNA: TGTGCCAGCAGTTTCGGCAGGGGGAACACCGGGGAGCTGTTTTTT. This gives the protein CASSFGRGNTGELFF.